One sample yielded the 18 T cell receptor beta chains listed below, sequenced in a study of Ad26.COV2.S vaccination and SARS-CoV-2 variants. Profiled with immunoSEQ multiplex PCR; TCRdb holds only in-frame clones, not every one. The sample gives around 450,000 clones, about nine tenths of which show up once; roughly 4% is in the top ten. Treatment noted: around 19 received Ad26.COV2.S at low or high dose, single or two shots; 5 received placebo; per-sample allocation not given. The investigators took samples on day 63 after the first vaccine or placebo injection. Sequencing was performed on peripheral blood, taken in a trial of Ad26.COV2.S vaccine versus placebo. Receptors originate from a person between 18 and 60 years old who received the Ad26.COV2.S COVID-19 vaccine or a placebo.

A single count supports this clone. The CDR3 sequence is CASSLTAEITDTQYF. CDR3 nucleotides: TGTGCCAGCAGCTTAACGGCAGAAATCACAGATACGCAGTATTTT. This chain uses TRBV7-3 with TRBJ2-3, with D unclear. The germline CDR1 and CDR2 sequences are SGHTA and FQGTGA. The CDR3 totals 15 residues. Trimming pared 0 bases from V and 2 bases from J, leaving 9 bases between.

The chain uses TRBV27 and TRBJ1-4; possible D gene TRBD1, 5 bases. This CDR3 is 13 amino acids long. CDR1 and CDR2 (germline): MNHEY, SMNVEV (reference sequence). Trimming pared 5 bases from V and 7 bases from J, leaving 11 bases between. The CDR3: CASSDLGGEKLFF. CDR3 sequence (DNA): TGTGCCAGCAGTGATCTTGGGGGTGAAAAACTGTTTTTT.

The chain joins TRBV28 to TRBJ2-5, with D possibly TRBD1 on 5 matching bases. Trimming shortened V by 5 bases and J by 2 bases, and 15 bases separated the two germline ends. The germline gives CDR1 MDHEN, CDR2 SYDVKM. The CDR3 covers 15 residues. CDR3 DNA: TGTGCCAGCAGTGGGGCTGGAGAATCTCAAGAGACCCAGTACTTC. This gives the protein CASSGAGESQETQYF. The full variable domain, rest sourced from reference TRBV28 and TRBJ2-5, is DVKVTQSSRYLVKRTGEKVFLECVQDMDHENMFWYRQDPGLGLRLIYFSYDVKMKEKGDIPEGYSVSREKKERFSLILESASTNQTSMYLCASSGAGESQETQYFGPGTRLLVL.

The J gene is TRBJ2-1, the V gene TRBV7-9; TRBD1 aligns across 8 bases. Germline V CDR1 and CDR2: SEHNR, FQNEAQ (reference sequence). The J segment lost 2 bases and the V segment lost 2 bases, leaving 11 bases of the junction unmatched. The CDR3 is made up of 18 amino acids. CDR3 sequence (DNA): TGTGCCAGCAGCTTATCAACCCGGGACAGGCAAACCTACAATGAGCAGTTCTTC. Translation gives CASSLSTRDRQTYNEQFF.

This chain links TRBV5-3 with TRBJ1-5; the D is unclear. TRBV5-3 is noted as an ORF with a role that remains uncertain. This CDR3 is built from 16 residues. V lost 1 base, J lost 0 bases, and 11 bases lay in between. The CDR3 is CARSLTCHYSNQPQHF. In DNA, the CDR3 is TGTGCCAGAAGCTTGACGTGTCACTATAGCAATCAGCCCCAGCATTTT.

The chain combines TRBV12-5 with TRBJ2-1; a possible D gene is TRBD1 (5 bases). This CDR3 is 12 amino acids long. Germline lookup yields CDR1 LGHNT and CDR2 FRNRAP. V lost 3 bases to trimming and J lost 9 bases, with 9 bases between them. In DNA, the CDR3 is TGTGCTAGTGGTTTAGGGGATGGTGAGCAGTTCTTC. It encodes CASGLGDGEQFF.

V gene TRBV5-1 combines with J gene TRBJ1-4; D remains unclear. The CDR3 length is 15 residues. Germline values: CDR1 SGHRS, CDR2 YFSETQ. The V end was cut by 1 base, the J end by 4 bases, with 11 bases between. CDR3 nucleotides: TGCGCCAGCAGCTTGAATTGGGCGGTTAATGAAAAACTGTTTTTT. It specifies CASSLNWAVNEKLFF.

J is TRBJ2-1 and V is TRBV7-2; a possible D gene is TRBD1 (6 bases). There are 14 residues in the CDR3. Trimming left V 3 bases short and J 6 bases short, with 12 bases between. In germline, CDR1 is SGHTA, CDR2 FQGNSA. The CDR3 DNA follows: TGTGCCAGCAGCTTTTCTCGAGGGGGCAATGAGCAGTTCTTC. This gives the protein CASSFSRGGNEQFF.

This clone was seen just once. J is TRBJ2-5 and V is TRBV5-1, with 7 bases aligning to TRBD1. The germline V gene encodes CDR1 SGHRS and CDR2 YFSETQ. The CDR3 has 15 residues. V dropped 4 bases and J dropped 4; count of bases not matched to a gene: 10. CDR3 coding DNA: TGCGCCAGCAGCCCTAGACAGGGTGTGGGAGAGACCCAGTACTTC. It is translated as CASSPRQGVGETQYF. Together with reference TRBV5-1 and TRBJ2-5, the CDR3 gives the full variable domain: KAGVTQTPRYLIKTRGQQVTLSCSPISGHRSVSWYQQTPGQGLQFLFEYFSETQRNKGNFPGRFSGRQFSNSRSEMNVSTLELGDSALYLCASSPRQGVGETQYFGPGTRLLVL.

The chain recombines TRBV5-1 with TRBJ2-1; 9 bases are shared with TRBD2. Trimming took 0 bases from V and 8 from J; bases not matched to a gene: 15. This CDR3 contains 18 residues. Germline CDR1 is SGHRS and CDR2 is YFSETQ. The CDR3 spells CASSLARREGRLGDEQFF. In DNA, the CDR3 is TGCGCCAGCAGCTTGGCACGGCGGGAGGGCCGGTTGGGGGATGAGCAGTTCTTC.

The rearrangement uses TRBV15 and TRBJ2-1, with TRBD2 as a possible D gene (6 bases). Trimming removed 0 bases from V and 2 bases from J, with 11 bases in between. The CDR3 loop spans 16 amino acids. Germline V gives CDR1 LNHNV, CDR2 YYDKDF (reference sequence). The CDR3 nucleotides read TGTGCCACCAGCAGAGATCTGGGACTGACCTACAATGAGCAGTTCTTC. Residues: CATSRDLGLTYNEQFF.

This clone was detected only a few times. The chain joins TRBV6-2 or TRBV6-3 to TRBJ2-3, with no clear D. CDR3 length equals 14 residues. The V gene's germline CDR1 is MNHEY and CDR2 SVGEGT. V lost 4 bases and J 3 bases, leaving 11 bases between the germline ends. The CDR3 reads CASSFPSLTDTQYF. The CDR3 nucleotides are TGTGCCAGCAGTTTCCCCAGCTTAACAGATACGCAGTATTTT.

The chain carries TRBV13 and TRBJ1-2; D gene ambiguous. CDR3 length equals 14 residues. Germline V CDR1 and CDR2: PRHDT, FYEKMQ (reference sequence). The V and J ends lost 5 bases and 2 bases respectively, with 12 bases between them. The CDR3 sequence: CASSPRGGNYGYTF. The CDR3 DNA reads TGTGCCAGCAGCCCCCGAGGAGGGAACTATGGCTACACCTTC.

The gene calls are TRBV11-3 and TRBJ2-3, with 10 nucleotides matching TRBD2. Trimming at V came to 5 bases and at J to 0 bases, leaving 8 bases not matched to a gene. CDR3 size: 17 residues. Per the germline V gene, CDR1 is SGHNT and CDR2 is YENEEA. The CDR3 loop reads CASSPRTSGLSTDTQYF. The CDR3 bases are TGTGCCAGCAGCCCTCGGACTAGCGGCCTCAGCACAGATACGCAGTATTTT.

This clone was found once. The J gene is TRBJ1-5, the V gene TRBV18; TRBD1 matches at 9 bases. Germline V gives CDR1 KGHSH, CDR2 LQKENI. This CDR3 comprises 15 residues. The J segment lost 1 base and the V segment lost 3 bases, leaving 1 base of the junction unmatched. The CDR3 loop is CASSPGTGSNQPQHF. The CDR3 DNA reads TGTGCCAGCTCACCCGGGACAGGGAGCAATCAGCCCCAGCATTTT.

V and J are TRBV2 and TRBJ2-3, with no clear D. The germline CDR1 and CDR2 sequences are SNHLY and FYNNEI. The CDR3 extends over 16 amino acids. V was pared by 6 bases and J by 1 base, with 17 bases between. In DNA, the CDR3 is TGTGCCAGCAGCGAAAGCGTGTTTGATGGCACAGATACGCAGTATTTT. Translating gives CASSESVFDGTDTQYF.

The V gene is TRBV10-3, the J gene TRBJ1-5; the match to TRBD1 covers 10 bases. The V gene's germline CDR1 is ENHRY and CDR2 SYGVKD. V lost 4 bases, J lost 5 bases, and 5 bases stayed unmatched. CDR3 size: 15 residues. This CDR3 reads CAISGQGARDQPQHF. CDR3 in DNA: TGTGCCATCAGTGGACAGGGGGCCAGGGATCAGCCCCAGCATTTT.

This chain connects TRBV3-1 (or the pseudogene TRBV3-2) to TRBJ2-1; a weak D match, TRBD2 (6 bases). Germline V CDR1 and CDR2: LGHDT, YNNKEL (reference sequence). The CDR3 covers 15 residues. V shed 0 bases and J shed 6 bases, with 12 bases lying between them. This CDR3 is CASSQDWSGVNEQFF. CDR3 DNA sequence: TGTGCCAGCAGCCAAGATTGGTCGGGAGTCAATGAGCAGTTCTTC.